These 21 T cell receptor beta chains were all obtained from the same sample, sequenced in a study of CD8 T cells in ankylosing spondylitis. The study's findings and limits: What appeared characteristic of ankylosing spondylitis blood was a TCR beta motif of several highly homologous variants.

TCRdb ran MiXCR on the 5' RACE reads and lists one entry per CDR3 protein. This table has about 330,000 distinct CDR3 sequences, 7.5% to 9% appearing once. These receptors' antigens are unknown. Specimen: blood, either unsorted or a sorted T cell fraction (not recorded which). The receptors derive from a male donor with ankylosing spondylitis.

The chain joins TRBV19 to TRBJ2-1; 8 positions match TRBD2. The J segment lost 7 bases and the V segment lost 4 bases, leaving 3 bases of the junction unmatched. The CDR3 runs 13 residues. In germline, CDR1 is LNHDA, CDR2 SQIVND (reference sequence). The DNA of the CDR3 is TGTGCCAGTAGTACGGGAGGGAGGAATGAGCAGTTCTTC. Its protein product is CASSTGGRNEQFF. The full variable domain, rest sourced from reference TRBV19 and TRBJ2-1, is DGGITQSPKYLFRKEGQNVTLSCEQNLNHDAMYWYRQDPGQGLRLIYYSQIVNDFQKGDIAEGYSVSREKKESFPLTVTSAQKNPTAFYLCASSTGGRNEQFFGPGTRLTVL.

This clonotype was counted between two and nine times. The chain employs TRBV6-4 and TRBJ2-7; 8 nucleotides agree with TRBD2. The CDR3 covers 14 residues. J lost 2 bases, V lost 5 bases, and 5 bases had no gene match. Germline CDR1 reads MRHNA; CDR2 reads SNTAGT. This CDR3 reads CASSPLAGPYEQYF. In DNA form, the CDR3 reads TGTGCCAGCAGTCCCCTAGCGGGCCCCTACGAGCAGTACTTC.

This clonotype appeared many times. The CDR3 DNA follows: TGTGCCAGCAGTTTGGCAGGACTAGGAGGGCTAAGCTCCTACAATGAGCAGTTCTTC. Translated, it gives CASSLAGLGGLSSYNEQFF. This chain joins TRBV28 and TRBJ2-1, with 7 bases lining up with TRBD2. Germline values: CDR1 MDHEN, CDR2 SYDVKM. CDR3 size: 19 residues. Trimming cost V 3 bases and J 0 bases; bases outside gene matches: 14.

The chain joins TRBV7-8 to TRBJ2-4; perhaps TRBD2 as D (6 bases). Germline values: CDR1 SGHVS, CDR2 FQNEAQ. This CDR3 is built from 17 residues. Trimming removed 5 bases at V and 0 bases at J, with 17 bases between. The CDR3 DNA is TGTGCCAGCAGCCCCAGGGTGGGGGGTTTAGCCAAAAACATTCAGTACTTC. Its translation is CASSPRVGGLAKNIQYF.

This chain joins TRBV11-1 and TRBJ2-1; 9 nucleotides align to TRBD2. This CDR3 is 16 amino acids long. The trim removed 0 bases at V and 2 bases at J, leaving 2 bases unmatched. CDR1 and CDR2 from the germline V gene are SGHAT and FQDESV (reference sequence). Written as DNA, the CDR3 is TGTGCCAGCAGCTTAGCGGCTAGCGGGACCTACAATGAGCAGTTCTTC. Its protein is CASSLAASGTYNEQFF. Supplemented by reference TRBV11-1 and TRBJ2-1, the full variable domain reads EAEVAQSPRYKITEKSQAVAFWCDPISGHATLYWYRQILGQGPELLVQFQDESVVDDSQLPKDRFSAERLKGVDSTLKIQPAELGDSAMYLCASSLAASGTYNEQFFGPGTRLTVL.

This clonotype appeared a few times. This sequence joins TRBV20-1 and TRBJ1-1, with TRBD1 matching 8 bases. V lost 3 bases and J lost 2; bases outside the gene matches: 14. The CDR3 loop spans 17 amino acids. In germline, CDR1 is DFQATT, CDR2 SNEGSKA (reference sequence). This CDR3 is CSARSSHTTGANTEAFF. CDR3 DNA sequence: TGCAGTGCTAGGTCTTCCCACACGACAGGGGCAAACACTGAAGCTTTCTTT.

This clonotype has only a few counts. The J gene is TRBJ2-7, the V gene TRBV7-8, with D tentatively TRBD1 (6 bases). V lost 5 bases to trimming and J lost 8 bases, with 13 bases between them. Per germline, CDR1 SGHVS and CDR2 FQNEAQ. CDR3 length: 12 residues. CDR3 coding DNA: TGTGCCAGCAGCCGACCTACAGGGCAGCAGTACTTC. This codes for CASSRPTGQQYF.

In its sample, this clonotype was seen a few times. The CDR3, as DNA: TGCAGTGCTAGAAACTACGGGCTTCCCACAGATACGCAGTATTTT. Amino acid sequence: CSARNYGLPTDTQYF. The rearrangement links TRBV20-1 to TRBJ2-3; D is undetermined. Trimming left V 2 bases short and J 2 bases short, with 14 bases between. Germline V gene sequence: CDR1 DFQATT, CDR2 SNEGSKA (reference sequence). The CDR3 extends over 15 amino acids.

This clonotype was seen only a few times. V and J are TRBV20-1 and TRBJ1-1; TRBD1 might be the D (5 bases). V was clipped by 5 bases and J by 2 bases, with 18 bases between them. Germline CDR1 reads DFQATT; CDR2 reads SNEGSKA (reference sequence). The CDR3 runs 15 residues. In DNA form, the CDR3 reads TGCAGTGCTCCATCGCGGGACTACTTTAACACTGAAGCTTTCTTT. Its protein product is CSAPSRDYFNTEAFF.

J is TRBJ2-6 and V is TRBV5-1; 7 bases are a match to TRBD1. The CDR3 spans 17 residues. Germline lookup yields CDR1 SGHRS and CDR2 YFSETQ. With V trimmed by 4 bases and J by 2 bases, 9 bases remained unmatched. DNA for the CDR3: TGCGCCAGCAGCCCGGGCGAGGGGGCAGCTGGGGCCAACGTCCTGACTTTC. Encoded protein: CASSPGEGAAGANVLTF.

This clonotype was counted a few times. The V and J genes are TRBV29-1 and TRBJ2-7; the match to TRBD2 covers 8 bases. Germline values: CDR1 SQVTM, CDR2 ANQGSEA. With 3 bases clipped from V and 4 bases from J, the junction kept 5 bases outside the gene matches. This CDR3 comprises 13 residues. Here the CDR3 DNA reads TGCAGCGTTGACATTAGCGGGGAGTACGAGCAGTACTTC. Residues: CSVDISGEYEQYF.

The chain recombines TRBV15 with TRBJ1-6; D is unclear. Germline V gene data show CDR1 as LNHNV and CDR2 as YYDKDF (reference sequence). Trimming pared 0 bases from V and 0 bases from J, leaving 9 bases between. CDR3 length equals 17 residues. The CDR3 loop is CATSRELGSSYNSPLHF. Here the CDR3 DNA reads TGTGCCACCAGCAGAGAGTTGGGGAGCTCCTATAATTCACCCCTCCACTTT.

The chain has TRBV28 and TRBJ2-7; 7 nucleotides align to TRBD2. CDR3 length equals 18 residues. The V and J ends lost 4 bases and 0 bases, in that order; junction bases with no gene match: 15. Germline lookup yields CDR1 MDHEN and CDR2 SYDVKM. The CDR3 sequence is CASSSPPGFSGPSYEQYF. Here the CDR3 DNA reads TGTGCCAGCAGTTCCCCCCCCGGGTTTAGCGGGCCCTCCTACGAGCAGTACTTC.

Ten or more counts support this clonotype. This chain links TRBV12-3 or TRBV12-4 with TRBJ2-1; the D gene is possibly TRBD2 (6 bases). The CDR3 has 15 residues. Trimming took 1 base from V and 2 from J, leaving 9 bases between them. CDR3 in amino acids: CASSLGAGTYNEQFF. CDR3 bases: TGTGCCAGCAGTTTAGGGGCGGGAACCTACAATGAGCAGTTCTTC.

The chain uses TRBV27 and TRBJ2-1, with 8 positions matching TRBD2. The ends lost 2 bases at V and 6 bases at J; junction bases unmatched: 9. Germline V lookup: CDR1 MNHEY, CDR2 SMNVEV (reference sequence). The CDR3 sequence is 16 residues long. CDR3 in amino acids: CASSLGVSGNFNEQFF. Here the CDR3 DNA reads TGTGCCAGCAGTTTAGGGGTTAGCGGGAACTTCAATGAGCAGTTCTTC.

As for this clonotype: A much bigger clone sits one base away, suggesting this may be a read error. V gene TRBV29-1 combines with J gene TRBJ2-1; D is uncertain. The CDR3 is made up of 13 amino acids. Germline V CDR1 and CDR2: SQVTM, ANQGSEA. CDR3 nucleotides: TGCACCGTTGATAGGAGCTCCTACAATGAGCAGTTCTTC. It translates to CTVDRSSYNEQFF.

To note about this clonotype: This may stem from a read error, because a much larger clone lies one nucleotide away. This chain uses TRBV2 with TRBJ2-1; TRBD1 might be the D (5 bases). V was pared by 2 bases and J by 4 bases, with 15 bases between. The CDR3 has 16 amino acids. Germline assignment: CDR1 SNHLY and CDR2 FYNNEI. CDR3 amino acids: CASSEFLGAKYNEQFF. The CDR3, as DNA: TGTGCCAGCAGTGAATTTTTAGGGGCGAAATACAATGAGCAGTTCTTC.

This clonotype was seen a few times. The genes are TRBV6-5 and TRBJ1-2; possibly TRBD1 for D (6 bases). The CDR3 extends over 14 amino acids. Between the trimmed V and J ends, which lost 0 bases and 8 bases, there was a span of 13 bases. CDR1 is MNHEY and CDR2 is SVGAGI in the germline V gene. Here the CDR3 DNA reads TGTGCCAGCAGTTACTCGAGGGACGGGGGCGGCTACACCTTC. Protein: CASSYSRDGGGYTF.

V gene TRBV27 combines with J gene TRBJ1-6; D unresolved. The CDR3 covers 15 residues. Trimming cost V 2 bases and J 4 bases, with 9 bases left between them. Germline assignment: CDR1 MNHEY and CDR2 SMNVEV (reference sequence). The CDR3 nucleotides are TGTGCCAGCAGTTTAAACAGAGAGTATAATTCACCCCTCCACTTT. It encodes CASSLNREYNSPLHF.

This clonotype was detected ten times or more. J is TRBJ2-6 and V is TRBV7-9, with TRBD1 as a possible D gene (5 bases). Germline assignment: CDR1 SEHNR and CDR2 FQNEAQ (reference sequence). The CDR3 loop spans 17 amino acids. The ends were cut back, 5 bases at V and 0 bases at J, with 14 bases in the middle. The CDR3 reads CASSTTYQGSGANVLTF. The CDR3 bases are TGTGCCAGCAGCACCACTTACCAGGGCTCTGGGGCCAACGTCCTGACTTTC.

The V and J genes are TRBV7-2 and TRBJ2-1; maybe TRBD2 (6 bases). The CDR3 length is 14 residues. With 5 bases removed from V and 3 bases from J, the gap between germline ends came to 11 bases. Germline CDR1 reads SGHTA; CDR2 reads FQGNSA. Here the CDR3 reads CASSPQTSYNEQFF. The CDR3 DNA reads TGTGCCAGCAGCCCACAGACTAGCTACAATGAGCAGTTCTTC.